Each of the 27 T cell receptor beta chains below was sequenced from the same sample in a study of blood T cell repertoires in COVID-19. The repertoire was sequenced with immunoSEQ multiplex PCR; TCRdb's copy has only in-frame clones and lacks some. Of tens of thousands of clones listed, around 83% are singletons. The source material was peripheral blood. The receptors were gathered from a human donor in a cohort sampled during active COVID-19.

V usage is TRBV3-1 (or the pseudogene TRBV3-2) and J usage is TRBJ2-6, with a tentative D call TRBD1 (6 bases). Germline V CDR1 and CDR2: LGHDT, YNNKEL (reference sequence). The ends were cut back, 2 bases at V and 0 bases at J, with 8 bases in the middle. The CDR3 length is 16 residues. The chain's CDR3 is CASSQRQDSGANVLTF. In nucleotides, the CDR3 is TGTGCCAGCAGCCAACGACAGGACTCTGGGGCCAACGTCCTGACTTTC.

This chain uses TRBV2 with TRBJ1-1; 10 nucleotides align to TRBD1. CDR3 length equals 15 residues. Trimming cost V 8 bases and J 0 bases; bases outside gene matches: 6. The germline V gene has CDR1 SNHLY and CDR2 FYNNEI. This CDR3 is CASQRDRGMNTEAFF. DNA for the CDR3: TGTGCCAGCCAACGGGACAGGGGTATGAACACTGAAGCTTTCTTT.

The rearrangement joins TRBV7-9 to TRBJ1-3; 9 nucleotides align to TRBD1. V shed 1 base, J shed 2 bases, and the junction held 6 bases outside the gene matches. Germline loops: CDR1 SEHNR, CDR2 FQNEAQ (reference sequence). The CDR3 covers 17 residues. The CDR3 loop reads CASSLGDRVVAGNTIYF. CDR3 bases: TGTGCCAGCAGCTTAGGGGACAGGGTTGTTGCTGGAAACACCATATATTTT.

As DNA, the CDR3 is TGTGCCAGCAGTCCCGCACGAGGCAGGGTGGGGGGTAATGAGCAGTTCTTC. It codes for CASSPARGRVGGNEQFF. The J gene is TRBJ2-1, the V gene TRBV6-6, with a tentative D call TRBD2 (6 bases). Per germline, CDR1 MNHNY and CDR2 SVGAGI (reference sequence). This CDR3 is built from 17 residues. V shed 5 bases and J shed 7 bases, with 24 bases lying between them.

The chain combines TRBV7-3 with TRBJ2-5; 10 bases agree with TRBD1. V gave up 6 bases and J gave up 2 bases; unmatched junction bases: 6. Germline V gene sequence: CDR1 SGHTA, CDR2 FQGTGA. The CDR3 covers 15 residues. In DNA, the CDR3 is TGTGCCAGCAGTCAAGGACAGGGGGTACAAGAGACCCAGTACTTC. As protein: CASSQGQGVQETQYF.

This clone was detected only a few times. The rearrangement uses TRBV25-1 and TRBJ2-5; 9 bases are a match to TRBD1. Losses at the gene ends were 4 bases for V and 5 bases for J; bases not matched to a gene: 8. Germline V lookup: CDR1 MGHDK, CDR2 SYGVNS. The CDR3 contains 15 residues. The CDR3 nucleotides read TGTGCCAGCAGTGTACAGGGGGCGCAGAGGGAGACCCAGTACTTC. This encodes CASSVQGAQRETQYF.

The chain has TRBV6-5 and TRBJ2-5, with D tentatively TRBD1 (5 bases). Germline CDR1 is MNHEY and CDR2 is SVGAGI. V was clipped by 0 bases and J by 9 bases, with 20 bases between them. This CDR3 spans 16 amino acids. CDR3 in amino acids: CASSYSRVPRVRPQYF. In nucleotides, the CDR3 is TGTGCCAGCAGTTACTCCAGGGTCCCCAGGGTGCGGCCCCAGTACTTC.

The chain uses TRBV19 and TRBJ2-3; a possible D gene is TRBD1 (6 bases). The CDR3 is made up of 14 amino acids. Germline values: CDR1 LNHDA, CDR2 SQIVND (reference sequence). The V end lost 8 bases, the J end lost 2 bases, and 14 bases lay between the germline ends. The CDR3 sequence: CASGLGQNTDTQYF. The CDR3 bases are TGTGCCAGTGGGCTCGGACAGAACACAGATACGCAGTATTTT.

This clone showed up just a few times. The chain recombines TRBV18 with TRBJ2-1; D ambiguous. CDR1 KGHSH and CDR2 LQKENI come from the germline V gene. The CDR3 has 13 amino acids. V lost 3 bases and J lost 8, with 11 bases in between. The CDR3 is CASSPNQADEQFF. CDR3 sequence (DNA): TGTGCCAGCTCACCCAACCAGGCCGATGAGCAGTTCTTC.

V usage is TRBV7-2 and J usage is TRBJ1-2; D not resolved. Per germline, CDR1 SGHTA and CDR2 FQGNSA. Trimming shortened V by 3 bases and J by 7 bases, and 9 bases separated the two germline ends. The CDR3 loop spans 12 amino acids. CDR3 nucleotide sequence: TGTGCCAGCAGCTTCAACCGACTTGGCTACACCTTC. It translates to CASSFNRLGYTF.

The rearrangement joins TRBV7-9 to TRBJ2-3, with D hard to call. Trimming took 4 bases from V and 2 from J, leaving 13 bases between them. The CDR3 length is 15 residues. Germline V CDR1 and CDR2: SEHNR, FQNEAQ (reference sequence). The CDR3 sequence is CASSSLTTVTDTQYF. As DNA, the CDR3 is TGTGCCAGCAGCTCCCTTACTACCGTCACAGATACGCAGTATTTT. Full variable domain (rest looked up from reference TRBV7-9 and TRBJ2-3): DTGVSQNPRHKITKRGQNVTFRCDPISEHNRLYWYRQTLGQGPEFLTYFQNEAQLEKSRLLSDRFSAERPKGSFSTLEIQRTEQGDSAMYLCASSSLTTVTDTQYFGPGTRLTVL.

This clone has more than one count but fewer than ten. The V call is TRBV2, the J call TRBJ2-5; 12 nucleotides align to TRBD2. The CDR3 contains 16 residues. V lost 6 bases to trimming and J lost 4 bases; unmatched junction nucleotides: 9. In germline, CDR1 is SNHLY, CDR2 FYNNEI. Here the CDR3 DNA reads TGTGCCAGCAGCCCCGGACTAGCGGGGATGCGAGAGACCCAGTACTTC. Amino acid sequence: CASSPGLAGMRETQYF.

This chain connects TRBV5-4 to TRBJ2-5; tentative D call: TRBD1 (6 bases). This CDR3 is 15 amino acids long. CDR1 SGHNT and CDR2 YYREEE come from the germline V gene (reference sequence). The V and J ends lost 2 bases and 3 bases respectively, with 14 bases between them. The CDR3 DNA reads as TGTGCCAGCAGCTTTTTCGAGGGGGAAGAAGAGACCCAGTACTTC. Translating gives CASSFFEGEEETQYF. The full variable domain, completed using reference TRBV5-4 and TRBJ2-5, is ETGVTQSPTHLIKTRGQQVTLRCSSQSGHNTVSWYQQALGQGPQFIFQYYREEENGRGNFPPRFSGLQFPNYSSELNVNALELDDSALYLCASSFFEGEEETQYFGPGTRLLVL.

The chain has TRBV19 and TRBJ1-2; TRBD1 aligns across 7 bases. CDR1 and CDR2 (germline): LNHDA, SQIVND (reference sequence). Trimming at V came to 9 bases and at J to 5 bases, leaving 6 bases not matched to a gene. The CDR3 is made up of 12 amino acids. CDR3 residues: CARLVQGYGYTF. In nucleotides, the CDR3 is TGTGCCAGATTAGTACAGGGGTATGGCTACACCTTC. Together with reference TRBV19 and TRBJ1-2, the CDR3 gives the full variable domain: DGGITQSPKYLFRKEGQNVTLSCEQNLNHDAMYWYRQDPGQGLRLIYYSQIVNDFQKGDIAEGYSVSREKKESFPLTVTSAQKNPTAFYLCARLVQGYGYTFGSGTRLTVV.

The chain joins TRBV7-3 to TRBJ2-3; 9 bases agree with TRBD1. This CDR3 region has 15 residues. V dropped 4 bases and J dropped 3; count of bases not matched to a gene: 5. CDR1 and CDR2 (germline): SGHTA, FQGTGA. The CDR3 protein is CASSSQGALTDTQYF. The CDR3 DNA reads as TGTGCCAGCAGCTCACAGGGGGCGCTTACAGATACGCAGTATTTT.

The V and J genes are TRBV27 and TRBJ2-7; D call uncertain. CDR1 and CDR2 from the germline V gene are MNHEY and SMNVEV (reference sequence). This CDR3 is built from 14 residues. Trimming left V 2 bases short and J 3 bases short, with 11 bases between. This CDR3 reads CASSLGYPGYEQYF. The CDR3 coding sequence is TGTGCCAGCAGTTTAGGTTACCCGGGCTACGAGCAGTACTTC.

Comment on this clone: The same CDR3 can be traced to other DNA sequences in this sample. This rearrangement joins TRBV20-1 to TRBJ2-7, with a possible D match to TRBD1 (6 bases). This CDR3 has 13 amino acids. Trimming shortened V by 3 bases and J by 4 bases, and 13 bases separated the two germline ends. The V gene's germline CDR1 is DFQATT and CDR2 SNEGSKA (reference sequence). The CDR3: CSASGRGRYEQYF. The CDR3 region has the DNA TGCAGTGCTAGTGGCAGGGGAAGATACGAGCAGTACTTC.

This rearrangement joins TRBV5-6 to TRBJ2-3, with D possibly TRBD1 on 5 matching bases. The CDR3 runs to 12 residues. Germline V CDR1 and CDR2: SGHDT, YYEEEE. The V and J ends lost 4 bases and 5 bases respectively, with 8 bases between them. The CDR3 bases are TGTGCCAGCAGCGACAGCCGAGATACGCAGTATTTT. Its translation: CASSDSRDTQYF.

V gene TRBV2 combines with J gene TRBJ2-5, with D uncertain. Germline lookup yields CDR1 SNHLY and CDR2 FYNNEI. V was clipped by 6 bases and J by 4 bases, with 6 bases between them. The CDR3 length is 11 residues. CDR3 loop: CASSNRETQYF. Here the CDR3 DNA reads TGTGCCAGCAGCAATAGAGAGACCCAGTACTTC.

This chain links TRBV19 with TRBJ2-4; the match to TRBD1 covers 9 bases. V dropped 5 bases and J dropped 3; count of bases not matched to a gene: 11. CDR3 length: 17 residues. The germline CDR1 and CDR2 sequences are LNHDA and SQIVND (reference sequence). The CDR3 loop is CASSSDRGMSVKNIQYF. CDR3 nucleotide sequence: TGTGCCAGTAGTTCAGACAGGGGGATGTCTGTCAAAAACATTCAGTACTTC.

The chain joins TRBV29-1 to TRBJ2-2, with D perhaps matching TRBD1 (6 bases). V was shortened by 5 bases and J by 0 bases, with 7 bases between the two germline ends. Germline V CDR1 and CDR2: SQVTM, ANQGSEA. The CDR3 is 13 amino acids. CDR3 region: CSVNRANTGELFF. The CDR3 DNA reads TGCAGCGTTAACAGGGCGAACACCGGGGAGCTGTTTTTT.

The rearrangement uses TRBV6-5 and TRBJ1-1; D remains ambiguous. CDR1 and CDR2 (germline): MNHEY, SVGAGI. V was shortened by 2 bases and J by 4 bases, with 11 bases between the two germline ends. The CDR3 is made up of 14 amino acids. CDR3 protein: CASSYEARGTEAFF. DNA for the CDR3: TGTGCCAGCAGTTACGAGGCCCGGGGCACTGAAGCTTTCTTT.

This sequence joins TRBV29-1 and TRBJ2-3, with a weak D call TRBD2 (7 bases). This CDR3 spans 13 amino acids. Germline V gives CDR1 SQVTM, CDR2 ANQGSEA. The V and J ends lost 4 bases and 2 bases respectively, with 10 bases between them. The CDR3 DNA reads as TGCAGCGTTGTGGGGGGGGCCACAGATACGCAGTATTTT. It translates to CSVVGGATDTQYF.

This chain links TRBV11-2 with TRBJ2-5; D perhaps matches TRBD2 (6 bases). The length of the CDR3 is 11 residues. The germline gives CDR1 SGHAT, CDR2 FQNNGV. V was pared by 3 bases and J by 7 bases, with 6 bases between. CDR3 amino acids: CASSFGGTQYF. The CDR3 region has the DNA TGTGCCAGCAGCTTCGGGGGGACCCAGTACTTC.

V is TRBV19 and J is TRBJ1-5, with 7 bases that match TRBD1. V shed 7 bases and J 4 bases; nucleotides not matched to a gene: 7. The CDR3 has 14 residues. The V gene's germline CDR1 is LNHDA and CDR2 SQIVND (reference sequence). Here the CDR3 reads CASTNRQGNQPQHF. The DNA for the CDR3 is TGTGCCAGTACCAATAGACAGGGAAATCAGCCCCAGCATTTT. The variable domain in full, completed from reference TRBV19 and TRBJ1-5, reads DGGITQSPKYLFRKEGQNVTLSCEQNLNHDAMYWYRQDPGQGLRLIYYSQIVNDFQKGDIAEGYSVSREKKESFPLTVTSAQKNPTAFYLCASTNRQGNQPQHFGDGTRLSIL.

This clone was seen only a few times. The rearrangement links TRBV7-8 to TRBJ2-4; 9 bases are shared with TRBD1. The CDR3 totals 18 residues. From germline, CDR1 is SGHVS and CDR2 FQNEAQ. V dropped 2 bases and J dropped 6; count of bases not matched to a gene: 14. CDR3 nucleotide sequence: TGTGCCAGCAGCTTAAAGGACAGGGGCCTGAAGGTGGGAAACATTCAGTACTTC. Protein product: CASSLKDRGLKVGNIQYF. Looking up the rest from reference TRBV7-8 and TRBJ2-4 gives the full variable domain: GAGVSQSPRYKVAKRGQDVALRCDPISGHVSLFWYQQALGQGPEFLTYFQNEAQLDKSGLPSDRFFAERPEGSVSTLKIQRTQQEDSAVYLCASSLKDRGLKVGNIQYFGAGTRLSVL.

The J gene is TRBJ2-3, the V gene TRBV19; D might be TRBD2 (6 bases). The CDR3 has 16 amino acids. The V gene lost 0 bases and the J gene lost 0 bases, with 10 bases spanning the gap. Germline V lookup: CDR1 LNHDA, CDR2 SQIVND (reference sequence). Here the CDR3 DNA reads TGTGCCAGTAGTATAGATCTTAGCGGAAGCACAGATACGCAGTATTTT. Amino acid sequence: CASSIDLSGSTDTQYF.